The TCR beta chain described here comes from a study of cytomegalovirus exposure and HLA in healthy donors (TCRdb year 2017). Turning to the overall study: An earlier analysis of roughly 630 of the donors reported roughly 270 Gb of sequence data and around 120 million unique TCR beta sequences from around 200 million T cells. An early release that covered more than 550 HLA-typed donors contained approximately 300 gigabases of sequencing data and roughly 84 million unique TCR sequences. The genetic ancestry cluster associated with self-reported Caucasian donors included about 84% of the 300 to 400 genotyped donors. The study aimed to test whether cataloging public T cell receptors could reveal signatures of past pathogen exposure. The study used immunosequencing to profile the T cell repertoires of approximately 630 subjects and linked those repertoires to cytomegalovirus serostatus. A separate validation cohort of 90 to 150 different subjects was used in addition to the 666-subject first cohort. To predict cytomegalovirus infection status, the study combined high-throughput TCR immunosequencing, statistical association of individual TCRs with disease status, and machine learning. To study patterns of TCR occurrence, a later analysis re-analyzed previously published TCR beta repertoires from 550 to 800 donors and added high-resolution HLA genotyping. The later analysis used no new phenotypic data to find candidate immune exposures, relying instead on TCR beta sequences and their occurrence across donors. To decide whether each TCR beta V gene segment behaved as functional or pseudogenic, an earlier analysis of some 580 of the donors relied on high-throughput TCR beta sequencing. Donor age, sex, ethnicity and CMV serostatus were compiled alongside the repertoire data. Genome-wide SNP genotypes for about three fifths of the roughly 700 donors were used in a later genetic analysis, which treated that subset as a discovery cohort. Every repertoire in the discovery cohort had been generated on one and the same sequencing platform. HLA typing included class I and class II loci at four-digit resolution. The number of typed donors differed by locus: about 620-640 for A, B, C, DRB1 and DQB1; some 500 for DQA1; around 610 for DPA1; and approximately 450 for DPB1. Because of strong linkage in the cohort, roughly five DR-DQ haplotypes were treated as single units for association and clustering. Among 300 to 500 genotyped donors of the cohort, an average of about 240,000 unique TCR beta nucleotide sequences was sequenced per donor, of which about 18% were non-productive.

Results and caveats for the whole study, not just this receptor: Cytomegalovirus status was reported to be diagnosed by the classifier with high specificity and sensitivity in both the original and validation cohorts. A further reported finding was that TCR beta sequences accurately predicted the HLA-A and HLA-B alleles for most subjects in the first cohort. In a later analysis, over 15,000 TCR beta sequences were associated with specific HLA alleles at a false discovery rate of 0.05. In an earlier analysis of approximately 600 of the donors, most TCR beta V segments were observed in productive rearrangements about 87% or about 30% of the time, broadly matching IMGT annotations. When HLA alleles, especially DR and DQ, strongly co-occurred, attributing TCR associations to individual alleles was difficult. According to the authors, the approach could potentially be generalized to other disease states and immunological phenotypes. Linkage disequilibrium might explain the correlated functional status among segregating V segments, but an unknown experimental factor could not be ruled out. Most TCR sequences were seen in very few donors, while some public TCRs were found in many individuals. Seventeen rarely observed V segments, including chromosome 9 orphons, were excluded from the earlier analysis of 550 to 700 of the donors because counts were too low. Immune exposure information for the cohort was limited to CMV serostatus. Several of the top co-occurrence clusters appeared to be linked to parvovirus B19, influenza, CMV and Epstein-Barr virus, according to a later analysis. V-gene and J-gene trimming of TCR beta chains was associated with a missense DCLRE1C variant in a later genetic analysis, and the association was replicated in an independent cohort. Because HLA typing was unavailable for some donors at each locus, only the typed subset was used in association tests. Because the 87-base-pair reads could not distinguish some IMGT-functional V segments, including TRBV6-2 and TRBV6-3, those segments were excluded. A later analysis found that most CMV-associated TCR beta chains appeared HLA-restricted, with HLA associations seemingly driven largely by CMV exposure. In a later analysis, the rate of TCR association differed among HLA loci, with DRB1 alleles having the most associated TCRs and HLA-C alleles having the fewest. A later analysis found that HLA-associated TCR beta chains were more clonally expanded and had lower generation probabilities than equally common non-associated chains. Sequencing depth was assumed to be roughly uniform across donors in the presence/absence analyses, though that assumption may not hold. A later genetic analysis reported fewer N-insertions in productive TCRs among donors in an Asian-associated ancestry cluster than the roughly 700-donor mean. In vitro tests confirmed that a few of the cytomegalovirus-associated TCR beta chains recognize cytomegalovirus antigens. Only TCR beta chains were sequenced in this cohort, and the absence of alpha or paired-chain data limited detectable features. A group of highly shared sequence variants was considered likely to be a technical artifact of the sequencing pipeline. The study gave a list of about 170 TCR beta chains associated with cytomegalovirus.

Library generation was performed with the immunoSEQ multiplex PCR assay. A mixture of 60 forward primers for TCR Vbeta segments and 13 reverse primers for TCR Jbeta segments was used in the multiplex PCR. A multiplex PCR assay on genomic DNA amplified the CDR3 region of rearranged TCR beta genes. On the Illumina HiSeq System, the amplified TCR beta libraries were sequenced as 87-base-pair reads. The paper's data handling went like this. A later analysis tallied around 82 million unique TCR beta chains across the 550 to 850 repertoires, and approximately 9.9 million of those chains were shared by two or more donors. Raw reads were error-corrected and collapsed into unique sequences by a nearest-neighbor algorithm in which closely related sequences were merged to remove PCR and sequencing errors. Alignment of CDR3 sequences to IMGT reference sequences was used to assign V, D and J gene segments. For a sequence to be retained, a match of at least six nucleotides to both a V gene segment and a J gene segment was required. A rearrangement counted as productive if the CDR3 had no stop codons and remained in frame with V and J, and every other rearrangement counted as non-productive. CDR3 was defined by IMGT convention, running from the second conserved V-encoded cysteine to the conserved J-encoded phenylalanine. The earlier analysis of 450 to 750 of the donors excluded any sequence lacking an unambiguous match to a single V gene segment. In an earlier analysis of several hundred of the donors, V segments were called functional above 56.7% productive rearrangements and were called segregating when the between-donor standard deviation exceeded 5%. A statistical classification framework was developed to diagnose cytomegalovirus status using the catalog of TCR beta chain sequences. In a later analysis, TCR nucleotide sequences were compared against IMGT/GENE-DB human TR gene sequences so that V and J genes could be assigned. Using the TCRdist pipeline, a later analysis assigned CDR3 sequences along with most-parsimonious VDJ recombination scenarios. A later analysis defined each TCR beta chain by its CDR3 amino acid sequence plus V-gene family, and excluded reads lacking a unique V-gene family. As a way to deal with suspected cross-contamination and a sequencing artifact, a later analysis dropped 640 or so nucleotide sequences that were highly shared and had low generation probability. A later analysis calculated a clonal expansion index for each public chain from normalized within-repertoire ranks of inferred template counts. In a later analysis, generation probabilities were computed with a VDJ recombination model fitted to out-of-frame rearrangements, and the resulting probabilities were checked against IGoR. A later analysis scored TCR-TCR, TCR-HLA and TCR-CMV co-occurrence with hypergeometric tests, applying a repertoire-size bias correction to TCR pairs. To estimate false discovery rates, a later analysis permuted the HLA or CMV assignments 20 times. In a later analysis, co-occurring TCRs were grouped using DBSCAN, with TCRdist sequence similarity added in when clustering inside HLA-allele-positive subsets. For co-occurrence clustering, repertoires with fewer than 30,000 or more than 120,000 public chains were excluded, along with roughly 5 repertoires with anomalous nucleotide sharing. This immuneACCESS table, as held by TCRdb, lists in-frame sequences with V and J called but not all clones. Of the missing ones, under half trace to an unresolved V gene in checked studies; the others have no known cause. V and J calls and clone size are those listed in that table; D and trimming were worked out from the DNA. Present in this sample are 100,000 to 150,000 clones, 80% of which were seen just once. The ten largest clonotypes hold 8.8% of the sample.

For this clone: Its antigen specificity is not known. Base qualities are not at hand, and no much larger clone is one base apart.

In total, fewer than 750 healthy bone marrow donors made up the cohort. All cohort members were sampled while nominally healthy, although unrecorded immune exposures were likely present. The donor was CMV seropositive and belonged to the group of about 290 seropositive cohort members. Each donor provided a peripheral blood sample, and peripheral blood mononuclear cells were used for TCR beta sequencing. Genomic DNA was extracted from the blood cell samples with the Qiagen DNeasy Blood Extraction Kit. V and J are truncated by 6 bases and 1 base respectively, leaving an intervening sequence of 15 bases. Via the germline V gene, CDR1 is MDHEN and CDR2 SYDVKM. The CDR3 has 15 amino acids, counting the end cysteine and phenylalanine. Here the CDR3 DNA is all that survives: 45 bases in frame from base 1.

Sample: PBMCs. The TCR originated in a female donor in good health and CMV-seropositive. The V gene is TRBV28 and the J gene is TRBJ1-1; the D gene is perhaps TRBD1, from 5 matching bases. The base sequence is TGTGCCAGCAGCTCACTCGGTCAGGGGAACACTGAAGCTTTCTTT. It codes for CASSSLGQGNTEAFF.